Below are 29 T cell receptor beta chains sequenced from a single sample in a study of technical replicates of blood from several donors (TCRdb year 2017). The library was produced with the immunoSEQ multiplex PCR assay. Held by TCRdb, this immuneACCESS table contains in-frame sequences only and omits some clones. Under half of the omission traces to an unresolved V gene where checked; the cause of the rest is unknown. The sample table holds approximately 75,000 clones, of which nearly 98% were seen once. 0.18% of the sample is held by the ten biggest clonotypes. Sequencing used T cells isolated from PBMCs. These receptors all come from a human donor in good health.

The chain is built from TRBV27 and TRBJ2-2, with 7 bases fitting TRBD1. Germline CDR1 is MNHEY and CDR2 is SMNVEV (reference sequence). There are 14 residues in the CDR3. The trim removed 3 bases at V and 3 bases at J, leaving 1 base unmatched. The CDR3 DNA sequence: TGTGCCAGCAGTTTTGACAGGGACACCGGGGAGCTGTTTTTT. Translation gives CASSFDRDTGELFF.

This chain connects TRBV6-5 to TRBJ2-5, with a possible D match to TRBD2 (6 bases). This CDR3 comprises 15 residues. From germline, CDR1 is MNHEY and CDR2 SVGAGI. V was pared by 2 bases and J by 5 bases, with 15 bases between. CDR3 nucleotide sequence: TGTGCCAGCAGTTACCTCGCGGGAAAGGGGGAGACCCAGTACTTC. Encoded protein: CASSYLAGKGETQYF.

The chain has TRBV10-3 and TRBJ2-5; 7 bases map to TRBD2. The CDR3 has 14 amino acids. Losses at the gene ends were 5 bases for V and 5 bases for J; bases not matched to a gene: 8. From germline, CDR1 is ENHRY and CDR2 SYGVKD. The CDR3 DNA is TGTGCCATCAGTCCTCTAGCGGCTGCGGAGACCCAGTACTTC. Its translation is CAISPLAAAETQYF.

This sequence joins TRBV4-1 and TRBJ2-1; TRBD2 matches 13 bases. J lost 4 bases, V lost 4 bases, and 7 bases had no gene match. The germline V gene has CDR1 MGHRA and CDR2 YSYEKL. CDR3 length: 17 residues. For the CDR3, the DNA is TGCGCCAGCAGCCCCAGGACTAGCGGGAGCGGTTACAATGAGCAGTTCTTC. Protein: CASSPRTSGSGYNEQFF.

The genes are TRBV7-2 and TRBJ2-5; 9 nucleotides align to TRBD2. The length of the CDR3 is 14 residues. Germline lookup yields CDR1 SGHTA and CDR2 FQGNSA. V dropped 3 bases and J dropped 1; count of bases not matched to a gene: 0. The CDR3 bases are TGTGCCAGCAGCTTTAGCGGGGGCCAAGAGACCCAGTACTTC. Amino acid sequence: CASSFSGGQETQYF.

This chain uses TRBV5-1 with TRBJ2-7; 14 nucleotides align to TRBD2. Germline lookup yields CDR1 SGHRS and CDR2 YFSETQ. V shed 2 bases, J shed 6 bases, and the junction held 1 base outside the gene matches. This CDR3 is 14 amino acids long. The CDR3 reads CASSLGLAGGEQYF. The CDR3 nucleotides read TGCGCCAGCAGCTTAGGACTAGCGGGAGGCGAGCAGTACTTC.

The chain is built from TRBV5-1 and TRBJ1-6; no firm D call. The CDR3 sequence is 15 residues long. CDR1 SGHRS and CDR2 YFSETQ come from the germline V gene. Between the trimmed V and J ends, which lost 4 bases and 10 bases, there was a span of 18 bases. CDR3 bases: TGCGCCAGCAGCGTGGGTCAGGCCGTCGCGTCACCCCTCCACTTT. Protein product: CASSVGQAVASPLHF.

V gene TRBV28 combines with J gene TRBJ1-5; D perhaps matches TRBD1 (6 bases). The V end was cut by 7 bases, the J end by 0 bases, with 10 bases between. CDR1 is MDHEN and CDR2 is SYDVKM in the germline V gene. This CDR3 is built from 14 residues. The chain's CDR3 is CASTRGYSNQPQHF. The CDR3 region has the DNA TGTGCCAGCACCAGGGGCTATAGCAATCAGCCCCAGCATTTT. Full variable domain (missing parts from reference TRBV28 and TRBJ1-5): DVKVTQSSRYLVKRTGEKVFLECVQDMDHENMFWYRQDPGLGLRLIYFSYDVKMKEKGDIPEGYSVSREKKERFSLILESASTNQTSMYLCASTRGYSNQPQHFGDGTRLSIL.

This rearrangement joins TRBV28 to TRBJ2-7, with D perhaps matching TRBD1 (5 bases). Germline CDR1 reads MDHEN; CDR2 reads SYDVKM. V lost 7 bases, J lost 4 bases, and 14 bases lay in between. CDR3 size: 13 residues. CDR3 coding DNA: TGTGCCAGCACCCAGGGCGCTGGGTACGAGCAGTACTTC. Its translation: CASTQGAGYEQYF.

This sequence joins TRBV6-1 and TRBJ2-7; no definite D call. Germline V gene lookup returns CDR1 MNHNS and CDR2 SASEGT. V lost 4 bases to trimming and J lost 6 bases, with 13 bases between them. This CDR3 comprises 13 residues. CDR3 in DNA: TGTGCCAGCAGTGTAACTCTTCCCGGCGAGCAGTACTTC. It encodes CASSVTLPGEQYF.

The chain is built from TRBV4-1 and TRBJ2-7; tentative D call: TRBD2 (5 bases). Germline assignment: CDR1 MGHRA and CDR2 YSYEKL. This CDR3 contains 14 residues. The germline V and J ends were trimmed by 1 base and 2 bases, with 9 bases remaining between them. The CDR3: CASSQGSGTYEQYF. The CDR3 DNA sequence: TGCGCCAGCAGCCAAGGAAGCGGAACCTACGAGCAGTACTTC.

The rearrangement links TRBV19 to TRBJ1-1; D uncertain. The CDR3 has 14 amino acids. Germline V gene sequence: CDR1 LNHDA, CDR2 SQIVND (reference sequence). V lost 5 bases to trimming and J lost 0 bases, with 10 bases between them. CDR3 bases: TGTGCCAGTAGTCTTTGGCAGATGAACACTGAAGCTTTCTTT. Its protein product is CASSLWQMNTEAFF.

The rearrangement joins TRBV20-1 to TRBJ1-3; no firm D call. Germline CDR1 reads DFQATT; CDR2 reads SNEGSKA (reference sequence). This CDR3 comprises 11 residues. V gave up 1 base and J gave up 6 bases, with 4 bases separating them. Here the CDR3 reads CSARGENTIYF. The CDR3 DNA reads as TGCAGTGCTAGAGGAGAAAACACCATATATTTT.

This sequence joins TRBV4-1 and TRBJ1-4; a weak D match, TRBD1 (5 bases). Trimming removed 5 bases at V and 6 bases at J, with 13 bases between. CDR1 and CDR2 from the germline V gene are MGHRA and YSYEKL. This CDR3 is built from 14 residues. In nucleotides, the CDR3 is TGCGCCAGCAGCACGGAGGGGCTCGATGAAAAACTGTTTTTT. Translating gives CASSTEGLDEKLFF.

V is TRBV9 and J is TRBJ2-7; TRBD2 matches 7 bases. From germline, CDR1 is SGDLS and CDR2 YYNGEE. This CDR3 spans 12 amino acids. V was clipped by 3 bases and J by 5 bases; unmatched bases: 2. The CDR3 loop is CASSAREHEQYF. The CDR3 bases are TGTGCCAGCAGCGCGCGGGAGCACGAGCAGTACTTC.

The chain carries TRBV7-9 and TRBJ2-1; D uncertain. Looked up from germline, CDR1 is SEHNR and CDR2 is FQNEAQ (reference sequence). The CDR3 runs to 13 residues. With 4 bases removed from V and 7 bases from J, the gap between germline ends came to 11 bases. Here the CDR3 reads CASSYALQNEQFF. CDR3 coding DNA: TGTGCCAGCAGCTACGCCTTACAAAATGAGCAGTTCTTC.

This chain connects TRBV9 to TRBJ2-3, with 7 bases that match TRBD1. In germline, CDR1 is SGDLS, CDR2 YYNGEE. V lost 0 bases, J lost 2 bases, and 6 bases stayed unmatched. This CDR3 comprises 16 residues. CDR3 sequence: CASSVEVTGSTDTQYF. Here the CDR3 DNA reads TGTGCCAGCAGCGTAGAGGTGACAGGGTCCACAGATACGCAGTATTTT. The full variable domain, rest sourced from reference TRBV9 and TRBJ2-3, is DSGVTQTPKHLITATGQRVTLRCSPRSGDLSVYWYQQSLDQGLQFLIQYYNGEERAKGNILERFSAQQFPDLHSELNLSSLELGDSALYFCASSVEVTGSTDTQYFGPGTRLTVL.

The gene calls are TRBV25-1 and TRBJ2-3, with D tentatively TRBD2 (5 bases). Germline CDR1 reads MGHDK; CDR2 reads SYGVNS. There are 17 residues in the CDR3. V was trimmed by 3 bases and J by 2 bases, leaving 18 bases between them. In DNA form, the CDR3 reads TGTGCCAGCAGTGACCGCCCAACTAGGCGGTCCACAGATACGCAGTATTTT. This codes for CASSDRPTRRSTDTQYF.

The chain joins TRBV5-1 to TRBJ2-2; 9 bases are a match to TRBD1. CDR1 and CDR2 from the germline V gene are SGHRS and YFSETQ. The V gene end was trimmed by 3 bases and the J gene end by 6 bases; junction bases not matched to a gene: 9. This CDR3 spans 16 amino acids. Here the CDR3 reads CASSSLGGQGAGELFF. In DNA form, the CDR3 reads TGCGCCAGCAGCTCCCTAGGGGGACAGGGTGCCGGGGAGCTGTTTTTT.

V is TRBV30 and J is TRBJ1-5; D might be TRBD1 (5 bases). The CDR3 has 14 residues. Trimming took 2 bases from V and 0 from J, leaving 8 bases between them. Germline V gene lookup returns CDR1 GTSNPN and CDR2 SVGIG (reference sequence). The CDR3 coding sequence is TGTGCCTGGAGTAGGGGACTTAGCAATCAGCCCCAGCATTTT. As protein: CAWSRGLSNQPQHF.

Here the CDR3 DNA reads TGTGCCAGCAGCCAACAGGGTATGGGCAATCAGCCCCAGCATTTT. As protein: CASSQQGMGNQPQHF. The rearrangement links TRBV5-4 to TRBJ1-5; TRBD1 might be the D (6 bases). Germline loops: CDR1 SGHNT, CDR2 YYREEE (reference sequence). The length of the CDR3 is 15 residues. The V and J ends lost 4 bases and 2 bases respectively, with 13 bases between them.

The chain couples TRBV29-1 to TRBJ1-1; D remains ambiguous. The CDR3 has 11 amino acids. The V end lost 3 bases, the J end lost 10 bases, and 12 bases lay between the germline ends. Looked up from germline, CDR1 is SQVTM and CDR2 is ANQGSEA. DNA of the CDR3: TGCAGCGTTGAGGCGTCTGAGGGAGCTTTCTTT. It specifies CSVEASEGAFF. The full variable domain, in which reference TRBV29-1 and TRBJ1-1 provide the parts outside the CDR3, is SAVISQKPSRDICQRGTSLTIQCQVDSQVTMMFWYRQQPGQSLTLIATANQGSEATYESGFVIDKFPISRPNLTFSTLTVSNMSPEDSSIYLCSVEASEGAFFGQGTRLTVV.

This chain joins TRBV4-2 and TRBJ2-3, with 8 bases lining up with TRBD2. J was trimmed by 5 bases and V by 0 bases; bases with no gene match: 13. Per the germline V gene, CDR1 is LGHNA and CDR2 is YNFKEQ. This CDR3 is built from 18 residues. For the CDR3, the DNA is TGTGCCAGCAGCCAAGATTACGAGCGGGAGTGGCTGTTAGATACGCAGTATTTT. Encoded protein: CASSQDYEREWLLDTQYF.

The rearrangement links TRBV27 to TRBJ1-1; TRBD1 might be the D (6 bases). The CDR3 is 14 amino acids. Trimming shortened V by 8 bases and J by 4 bases, and 17 bases separated the two germline ends. The germline CDR1 and CDR2 sequences are MNHEY and SMNVEV (reference sequence). The CDR3 protein is CASSPWGRSTEAFF. The CDR3 nucleotides are TGTGCCAGCTCCCCGTGGGGGCGGAGCACTGAAGCTTTCTTT.

V usage is TRBV5-4 and J usage is TRBJ1-1; 8 nucleotides agree with TRBD1. The J segment lost 4 bases and the V segment lost 0 bases, leaving 2 bases of the junction unmatched. The CDR3 sequence is 14 residues long. The germline V gene encodes CDR1 SGHNT and CDR2 YYREEE (reference sequence). CDR3 in DNA: TGTGCCAGCAGCTTGGAGACAGGGGTCACTGAAGCTTTCTTT. This encodes CASSLETGVTEAFF.

This clone was recorded a few times. This chain joins TRBV29-1 and TRBJ1-1; perhaps TRBD1 as D (5 bases). Trimming removed 7 bases at V and 11 bases at J, with 8 bases between. Germline V lookup: CDR1 SQVTM, CDR2 ANQGSEA. The CDR3 has 8 residues. Here the CDR3 reads CSAGDAFF. In DNA form, the CDR3 reads TGCAGCGCGGGGGACGCTTTCTTT.

The V gene is TRBV5-1, the J gene TRBJ1-2; 8 nucleotides align to TRBD1. V lost 4 bases, J lost 2 bases, and 13 bases stayed unmatched. Germline V gives CDR1 SGHRS, CDR2 YFSETQ. This CDR3 is 17 amino acids long. CDR3 sequence (DNA): TGCGCCAGCAGCCTCGATCCCGGGACAGGCTTAAACTATGGCTACACCTTC. Its protein is CASSLDPGTGLNYGYTF.

A single count supports this clone. V and J are TRBV11-3 and TRBJ2-5, with D tentatively TRBD2 (6 bases). The CDR3 runs to 13 residues. V lost 4 bases and J 2 bases, leaving 8 bases between the germline ends. Germline V gene data show CDR1 as SGHNT and CDR2 as YENEEA. Here the CDR3 DNA reads TGTGCCAGCAGCTCTGGACTACAAGAGACCCAGTACTTC. Protein product: CASSSGLQETQYF.

The chain uses TRBV7-7 and TRBJ1-5; tentative D call: TRBD1 (6 bases). Trimming shortened V by 5 bases and J by 8 bases, and 19 bases separated the two germline ends. The germline V gene encodes CDR1 SSHAT and CDR2 FNYEAQ (reference sequence). The CDR3 runs to 15 residues. For the CDR3, the DNA is TGTGCCAGCAGCAAAAGAAGGGACACATGTGAGCCCCAGCATTTT. Residues: CASSKRRDTCEPQHF.